This T cell receptor beta chain is drawn from a study of Graves' ophthalmopathy and Graves' hyperthyroidism (dated by TCRdb to the late 2010s). Background on the whole study: Peripheral blood was collected at initial diagnosis, prior to any treatment. TCR beta repertoire signatures were used to distinguish Graves' ophthalmopathy from Graves' hyperthyroidism and to predict progression to ophthalmopathy. To explore V-J signatures that separate ophthalmopathy from hyperthyroidism, a discovery set of about a hundred patients was enrolled, consisting of 43 with ophthalmopathy and about 60 with stable hyperthyroidism. After sampling, hyperthyroidism patients received methimazole starting at 30 mg daily, and ophthalmopathy patients received high-dose intravenous methylprednisolone. In total, 135 blood samples were TCR-sequenced: roughly 45 ophthalmopathy, some 75 hyperthyroidism and roughly 17 hyperthyroidism-to-ophthalmopathy patients. An independent validation cohort was composed of fewer than 20 hyperthyroidism patients and around 16 patients who later progressed from hyperthyroidism to ophthalmopathy. For training and testing, the approximately 92 patients in the discovery cohort were randomly divided in a 7:3 ratio. In 6 or 7 hyperthyroidism patients, T-cell repertoires of thyroid tissue and blood were compared. Study-wide findings and limitations: Most of the expanded thyroid clonotypes with a frequency above 0.001 were also detected in blood, and it was suggested that the thyroid immune response may be reflected by blood repertoires. In validation, the model predicted ophthalmopathy progression with about 64% sensitivity and approximately 78% specificity; 12 predicted patients were CT-confirmed with GO in a median of approximately 6.2 months. Sample size was not predetermined statistically, and investigators were not blinded to group allocation. Ophthalmopathy was separated from stable hyperthyroidism by the 13-signature model with 87.88% sensitivity and 81.08% specificity in cross-validation and with 80%/75% in the test set.

Patients with ophthalmopathy had moderately to severely active disease, with a Clinical Activity Score of 3 or more, a NOSPECS grade of 4 or more, and a disease duration of less than 3 months. Anyone with other autoimmune diseases, uncontrolled infections, pregnancy or lactation was excluded from the study. Diagnosis relied on clinical symptoms, serum thyroxine, TRAb, thyroid ultrasound and orbital computed tomography. PBMCs were isolated from roughly 10 ml of fresh peripheral blood by Ficoll-Paque density gradient centrifugation. Total RNA was extracted with Trizol reagent and quality-checked on an Agilent 2100 Bioanalyzer. CDR1 and CDR2, per the germline V gene, are SNHLY and FYNNEI. V is reduced by 7 bases and J by 10 bases, leaving a spacing of 16 bases between them. The CDR3 contains 12 residues, cysteine and phenylalanine counted. CDR3 DNA is the only sequence kept; it has 36 bases, read in frame from the first base.

For repertoire sequencing, TCR beta CDR3 regions were amplified from RNA transcripts. A first-round RT-PCR used HTBI primers with the Qiagen OneStep RT-PCR kit, followed by a second-round multiplex PCR, size selection and purification. Sequencing of the libraries was carried out on an Illumina HiSeq2000 in paired-end mode with 100 bp reads. The original pipeline was this. SOAPnuke was used to process the reads, removing any read that contained adapters or uncalled bases, had a mean Phred below 15, or lacked an exact match to the constant primer or identifier. High-quality paired reads were merged with COPE v1.2.5. Unique nucleotide sequences were defined as clonotypes and aligned to IMGT TRB V, D and J references using MiTCR v1.1. The analysis was limited to V-J combinations with a frequency above 0.0001, which together covered 99.2% of repertoires. For each V-J combination, a TCR clonal expansion and chaos score was defined as F50 clonal expansion divided by the chaos observed in the TCRdist matrix. Welch's t-statistics and random forest were used to reduce the features to 10 to 15 V-J combinations, which were then used as input to a naive Bayes classifier. The similarity between thyroid and blood repertoires was quantified using the Morisita-Horn index. Clones were called with MiXCR by TCRdb after fastp trimmed the public reads at Q25, and only in-frame beta chains were retained. Identical CDR3 proteins give one entry, which carries the most common genes and DNA. V and J calls and clone size were set by TCRdb, not the authors. A total of roughly 500,000 distinct CDR3 sequences appear in this sample, about an eighth of them only once. The ten largest make up 9.8% of the sample.

This clonotype was counted many times. The antigen it recognizes is unknown. The sample holds no much larger clone one base away, and base qualities are not on file. The chain uses TRBV2 and TRBJ1-1; the D segment cannot be called with confidence. The sequencing input was blood. This TCR derives from a woman in her 30s with Graves' ophthalmopathy. Donor details come from another sample of the same person, matched by shared clones. The CDR3 corresponds to CASTLRGSVAFF. The base sequence is TGTGCCAGCACTCTCCGAGGGTCGGTAGCTTTCTTT.